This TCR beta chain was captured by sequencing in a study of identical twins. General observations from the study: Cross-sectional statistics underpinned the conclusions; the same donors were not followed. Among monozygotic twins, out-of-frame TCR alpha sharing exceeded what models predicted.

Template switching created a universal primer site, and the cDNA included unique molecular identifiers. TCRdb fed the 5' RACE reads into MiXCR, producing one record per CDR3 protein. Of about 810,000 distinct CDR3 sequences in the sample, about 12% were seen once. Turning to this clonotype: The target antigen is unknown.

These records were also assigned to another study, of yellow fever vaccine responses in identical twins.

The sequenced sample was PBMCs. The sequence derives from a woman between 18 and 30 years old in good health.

In nucleotides, the CDR3 is TGCGCCAGCAGCCAAGCTAAAGGAAGCTCCTACGAGCAGTACGTC. It specifies CASSQAKGSSYEQYV. The chain links TRBV4-1 to TRBJ2-7; D gene ambiguous. The V and J ends lost 1 base and 0 bases respectively, with 10 bases between them. Germline CDR1 is MGHRA and CDR2 is YSYEKL. This CDR3 spans 15 amino acids.